The 21 T cell receptor beta chains given below trace back to one sample, sequenced in a study of Ad26.COV2.S vaccination and SARS-CoV-2 variants. Treatment specified: around 19 received Ad26.COV2.S at low or high dose, single or two shots; 5 received placebo; per-sample allocation not given. All samples were drawn on day 63, counting from the first vaccine or placebo injection. Sequencing used immunoSEQ multiplex PCR; TCRdb keeps in-frame clones, though not all of them. This repertoire shows about 400,000 clones, about nine tenths found once; its top ten account for more than 3%. Source: peripheral blood, taken in a trial of Ad26.COV2.S vaccine versus placebo. These receptors came from a person aged 18-60 years who received the Ad26.COV2.S COVID-19 vaccine or a placebo.

Of note for this clone: The same CDR3 arises from other DNA sequences in this sample as well. The chain links TRBV5-1 to TRBJ2-5; tentatively, D is TRBD1 (5 bases). Germline loops: CDR1 SGHRS, CDR2 YFSETQ. The V end was cut by 0 bases, the J end by 4 bases, with 7 bases between. The CDR3 totals 13 residues. For the CDR3, the DNA is TGCGCCAGCAGCTTGGGGGGCCCAGAGACCCAGTACTTC. Residues: CASSLGGPETQYF.

V is TRBV6-2 or TRBV6-3 and J is TRBJ1-5; TRBD1 aligns across 9 bases. The CDR3 extends over 16 amino acids. CDR1 MNHEY and CDR2 SVGEGT come from the germline V gene. V lost 5 bases, J lost 2 bases, and 7 bases stayed unmatched. The CDR3 reads CASSGWTGVGNQPQHF. CDR3 DNA sequence: TGTGCCAGCAGTGGATGGACAGGGGTCGGCAATCAGCCCCAGCATTTT.

The CDR3 DNA sequence: TGTGCCAGCAGTTTTTCTGTGAATCAGCCCCAGCATTTT. Amino acid sequence: CASSFSVNQPQHF. J is TRBJ1-5 and V is TRBV12-3 or TRBV12-4; no reliable D call. With 3 bases removed from V and 4 bases from J, the gap between germline ends came to 7 bases. The CDR3 has 13 amino acids.

Only a few counts were recorded for this clone. J is TRBJ1-2 and V is TRBV3-1 (or the pseudogene TRBV3-2); the D is unclear. The CDR3 has 15 residues. V shed 2 bases and J shed 8 bases, with 18 bases lying between them. CDR1 is LGHDT and CDR2 is YNNKEL in the germline V gene (reference sequence). DNA of the CDR3: TGTGCCAGCAGCCAAAGAGGGAGACCCGACGTGGGCTACACCTTC. Its translation is CASSQRGRPDVGYTF.

The chain joins TRBV5-1 to TRBJ2-1; no clear D. Trimming took off 4 bases at V and 4 bases at J, with 6 bases between the two ends. CDR1 SGHRS and CDR2 YFSETQ come from the germline V gene. CDR3 size: 12 residues. The CDR3 DNA reads TGCGCCAGCAGCCAACCTTACAATGAGCAGTTCTTC. Amino acids: CASSQPYNEQFF. Using reference TRBV5-1 and TRBJ2-1 for the parts outside the CDR3, the full variable domain is KAGVTQTPRYLIKTRGQQVTLSCSPISGHRSVSWYQQTPGQGLQFLFEYFSETQRNKGNFPGRFSGRQFSNSRSEMNVSTLELGDSALYLCASSQPYNEQFFGPGTRLTVL.

V is TRBV12-3 or TRBV12-4 and J is TRBJ1-5; D unresolved. The V end was cut by 5 bases, the J end by 7 bases, with 9 bases between. The CDR3 loop spans 12 amino acids. The CDR3 DNA reads as TGTGCCAGCAGTGAAAGCGGACAGCCCCAGCATTTT. Translated, it gives CASSESGQPQHF.

The J gene is TRBJ1-1, the V gene TRBV7-9; possibly TRBD1 for D (5 bases). This CDR3 comprises 13 residues. Germline lookup yields CDR1 SEHNR and CDR2 FQNEAQ (reference sequence). V was cut by 2 bases and J by 1 base, with 5 bases left in between. Written as DNA, the CDR3 is TGTGCCAGCAGCTTAACAGGGAACACTGAAGCTTTCTTT. This encodes CASSLTGNTEAFF.

The CDR3 DNA reads TGTGCCAGCAGTTTCTCACCTACCTATAATTCACCCCTCCACTTT. Amino acids: CASSFSPTYNSPLHF. The V call is TRBV27, the J call TRBJ1-6; D ambiguous. V gave up 3 bases and J gave up 2 bases, with 8 bases separating them. CDR3 length equals 15 residues. CDR1 and CDR2 from the germline V gene are MNHEY and SMNVEV (reference sequence).

V gene TRBV5-1 combines with J gene TRBJ2-5, with no clear D. From germline, CDR1 is SGHRS and CDR2 YFSETQ. The CDR3 runs to 14 residues. V lost 0 bases and J lost 1, with 7 bases in between. The CDR3 sequence is CASSLAGSQETQYF. CDR3 bases: TGCGCCAGCAGCTTGGCGGGCAGCCAAGAGACCCAGTACTTC.

The gene calls are TRBV13 and TRBJ1-1; tentative D call: TRBD1 (6 bases). CDR3 size: 16 residues. The V and J ends lost 0 bases and 11 bases respectively, with 22 bases between them. Germline values: CDR1 PRHDT, CDR2 FYEKMQ (reference sequence). The CDR3 reads CASSLGLGGRASAAFF. The CDR3 DNA is TGTGCCAGCAGCTTAGGCCTCGGGGGGCGCGCGTCCGCTGCTTTCTTT.

This chain connects TRBV3-1 (or the pseudogene TRBV3-2) to TRBJ1-6, with D uncertain. CDR1 and CDR2 from the germline V gene are LGHDT and YNNKEL (reference sequence). Trimming stripped 0 bases from V and 5 bases from J, with 8 bases between. The CDR3 sequence is 15 residues long. The CDR3: CASSQEVQNNSPLHF. The CDR3 DNA is TGTGCCAGCAGCCAAGAAGTGCAGAATAATTCACCCCTCCACTTT.

The chain joins TRBV7-2 to TRBJ2-2; D might be TRBD1 (6 bases). With 0 bases removed from V and 3 bases from J, the gap between germline ends came to 11 bases. The length of the CDR3 is 16 residues. The germline V gene encodes CDR1 SGHTA and CDR2 FQGNSA. The CDR3 reads CASSLASGEHTGELFF. Here the CDR3 DNA reads TGTGCCAGCAGCTTAGCTTCAGGGGAACACACCGGGGAGCTGTTTTTT.

This chain joins TRBV5-1 and TRBJ1-1; D ambiguous. The germline gives CDR1 SGHRS, CDR2 YFSETQ. This CDR3 comprises 13 residues. Trimming took off 4 bases at V and 6 bases at J, with 13 bases between the two ends. The chain's CDR3 is CASSETGGAEAFF. The DNA for the CDR3 is TGCGCCAGCAGCGAAACCGGTGGGGCTGAAGCTTTCTTT.

V usage is TRBV12-5 and J usage is TRBJ2-2; 16 nucleotides agree with TRBD2. The J segment lost 6 bases and the V segment lost 5 bases, leaving 3 bases of the junction unmatched. The CDR3 length is 16 residues. Germline CDR1 and CDR2: LGHNT and FRNRAP. The chain's CDR3 is CASGPGTSGGAGELFF. In DNA form, the CDR3 reads TGTGCTAGTGGTCCCGGGACTAGCGGGGGGGCCGGGGAGCTGTTTTTT.

This clone was seen just once. The J gene is TRBJ1-1, the V gene TRBV23-1; D possibly corresponds to TRBD1 (6 bases). TRBV23-1 is marked as an open reading frame, function uncertain. This CDR3 has 14 amino acids. V lost 7 bases and J lost 0, with 12 bases in between. This chain's CDR3 is CASKGGLLNTEAFF. Written as DNA, the CDR3 is TGCGCCAGCAAAGGGGGGCTTCTGAACACTGAAGCTTTCTTT.

The gene calls are TRBV13 and TRBJ1-2; tentative D call: TRBD1 (5 bases). The ends were cut back, 5 bases at V and 6 bases at J, with 16 bases in the middle. CDR1 is PRHDT, CDR2 FYEKMQ, per germline (reference sequence). The CDR3 is made up of 14 amino acids. CDR3 DNA: TGTGCCAGCAGCCAGGGACCGTCTGTTGATGGCTACACCTTC. As protein: CASSQGPSVDGYTF.

V usage is TRBV9 and J usage is TRBJ1-1, with a possible D match to TRBD1 (5 bases). The CDR3 runs 13 residues. Trimming left V 3 bases short and J 4 bases short, with 10 bases between. Germline V CDR1 and CDR2: SGDLS, YYNGEE. The CDR3 loop is CASSGVQGTEAFF. Written as DNA, the CDR3 is TGTGCCAGCAGCGGTGTCCAGGGCACTGAAGCTTTCTTT.

This chain uses TRBV7-2 with TRBJ1-1; D is unresolved. The length of the CDR3 is 15 residues. The V end was cut by 4 bases, the J end by 2 bases, with 14 bases between. Germline V gene lookup returns CDR1 SGHTA and CDR2 FQGNSA. In DNA form, the CDR3 reads TGTGCCAGCAGCTCAGCCGTCACAGACAACACTGAAGCTTTCTTT. Protein sequence: CASSSAVTDNTEAFF.

The gene calls are TRBV11-2 and TRBJ2-7; 7 nucleotides agree with TRBD1. After removal of 7 bases from V and 2 bases from J, the junction contained 20 bases not matched to a gene. This CDR3 contains 18 residues. Looked up from germline, CDR1 is SGHAT and CDR2 is FQNNGV. This CDR3 reads CASTSLRRGREWTYEQYF. CDR3 nucleotide sequence: TGTGCCAGCACCTCCCTTAGAAGGGGGCGTGAGTGGACCTACGAGCAGTACTTC. Full variable domain (rest looked up from reference TRBV11-2 and TRBJ2-7): EAGVAQSPRYKIIEKRQSVAFWCNPISGHATLYWYQQILGQGPKLLIQFQNNGVVDDSQLPKDRFSAERLKGVDSTLKIQPAKLEDSAVYLCASTSLRRGREWTYEQYFGPGTRLTVT.

This chain joins TRBV6-5 and TRBJ2-1; 9 positions agree with TRBD2. The CDR3 consists of 14 residues. Per germline, CDR1 MNHEY and CDR2 SVGAGI. V lost 7 bases and J lost 9; bases outside the gene matches: 10. The CDR3 sequence: CASNSGLALREQFF. As DNA, the CDR3 is TGTGCCAGCAACTCGGGACTAGCCCTCCGTGAGCAGTTCTTC.

This clone was seen a handful of times. The rearrangement uses TRBV19 and TRBJ2-5, with 11 positions matching TRBD1. The germline V gene encodes CDR1 LNHDA and CDR2 SQIVND (reference sequence). CDR3 length: 16 residues. V was clipped by 5 bases and J by 4 bases; unmatched bases: 9. CDR3 bases: TGTGCCAGTAGTCCCCTGGACAGGGGGCAGCGAGAGACCCAGTACTTC. Its translation: CASSPLDRGQRETQYF.